The next 13 T cell receptor beta chains were all read from a single sample in a study of T cells in Graves' hyperthyroidism and ophthalmopathy. TCR beta CDR3 regions were amplified from RNA transcripts. Primed by the HTBI set, a first-round RT-PCR was run on the TCR CDR3. From the multiplex PCR reads, TCRdb called clonotypes with MiXCR, one entry per CDR3 protein. The sample lists more than 600,000 distinct CDR3 sequences; 16% were seen once. Input material: blood. The receptor set was obtained from a man between 18 and 29 years old with Graves' hyperthyroidism.

The V and J genes are TRBV6-2 or TRBV6-3 and TRBJ2-1; D is undetermined. V was trimmed by 0 bases and J by 10 bases, leaving 22 bases between them. Germline CDR1 MNHEY, CDR2 SVGEGT. The CDR3 covers 17 residues. CDR3 amino acids: CASSYSPIALTPMEQFF. In DNA form, the CDR3 reads TGTGCCAGCAGTTACTCCCCTATAGCCTTAACCCCTATGGAGCAGTTCTTC.

This clonotype was counted only a few times. The rearrangement joins TRBV6-2 or TRBV6-3 to TRBJ2-1; tentatively, D is TRBD1 or TRBD2 (5 bases each). This CDR3 is 13 amino acids long. The germline V gene has CDR1 MNHEY and CDR2 SVGEGT. V was clipped by 0 bases and J by 8 bases, with 8 bases between them. The CDR3 region is CASSYSGRDEQFF. In DNA form, the CDR3 reads TGTGCCAGCAGTTACTCGGGACGGGATGAGCAGTTCTTC.

V is TRBV7-2 and J is TRBJ2-7; D is perhaps TRBD1 (6 bases). The CDR3 is 15 amino acids. The V end was cut by 2 bases, the J end by 3 bases, with 14 bases between. Germline CDR1 is SGHTA and CDR2 is FQGNSA. The CDR3 spells CASSLKLTGNYEQYF. CDR3 coding DNA: TGTGCCAGCAGCTTAAAGCTTACAGGGAACTACGAGCAGTACTTC.

This clonotype was found a few times. The V and J genes are TRBV20-1 and TRBJ2-1; no definite D call. This CDR3 comprises 13 residues. The V gene lost 0 bases and the J gene lost 9 bases, with 12 bases spanning the gap. Germline V gene lookup returns CDR1 DFQATT and CDR2 SNEGSKA (reference sequence). The DNA for the CDR3 is TGCAGTGCTAGAGATACGAGAGCAAGTGAGCAGTTCTTC. Translation gives CSARDTRASEQFF.

This clonotype was seen many times. The CDR3 bases are TGTGCCAGCAGCTCGAAGTTGAATGAGCAGTTCTTC. Translated: CASSSKLNEQFF. The rearrangement joins TRBV11-3 to TRBJ2-1; D gene ambiguous. This CDR3 is 12 amino acids long. Germline loops: CDR1 SGHNT, CDR2 YENEEA. Trimming took off 4 bases at V and 7 bases at J, with 8 bases between the two ends.

Written as DNA, the CDR3 is TGCAGCGTTGTTCCAGTTTCAAATGAGCAGTTCTTC. Encoded protein: CSVVPVSNEQFF. This rearrangement joins TRBV29-1 to TRBJ2-1, with D unresolved. V was shortened by 4 bases and J by 7 bases, with 11 bases between the two germline ends. There are 12 residues in the CDR3. The germline gives CDR1 SQVTM, CDR2 ANQGSEA.

This clonotype was seen only a few times. The V and J genes are TRBV5-1 and TRBJ1-2; 9 bases match TRBD1. The V segment lost 1 base and the J segment 6 bases; nucleotides outside the gene matches: 10. The CDR3 loop spans 16 amino acids. CDR1 is SGHRS, CDR2 YFSETQ, per germline. The CDR3 DNA reads TGCGCCAGCAGCTTGTATCCTACCGGGACAGGGAATGGCTACACCTTC. Its protein product is CASSLYPTGTGNGYTF.

In its sample, this clonotype was seen a few times. V usage is TRBV20-1 and J usage is TRBJ2-2; perhaps TRBD2 as D (5 bases). This CDR3 comprises 15 residues. V shed 6 bases and J shed 5 bases, with 19 bases lying between them. Germline-derived CDR1 and CDR2 are DFQATT and SNEGSKA (reference sequence). Written as DNA, the CDR3 is TGCAGTGCCCTAGGTCGGGGAGTAAGAACCGGGGAGCTGTTTTTT. Translated: CSALGRGVRTGELFF.

This clonotype was seen at least ten times. The rearrangement links TRBV28 to TRBJ2-5, with D maybe TRBD1 (5 bases). V was pared by 4 bases and J by 7 bases, with 16 bases between. This CDR3 has 14 amino acids. Germline loops: CDR1 MDHEN, CDR2 SYDVKM. DNA for the CDR3: TGTGCCAGCAGTTGGGGCAACTCGTGGGGGACCCAGTACTTC. Its protein product is CASSWGNSWGTQYF.

The table lists this clonotype with many counts. This chain joins TRBV7-8 and TRBJ1-4; D is possibly TRBD1 (6 bases). V was trimmed by 5 bases and J by 0 bases, leaving 13 bases between them. CDR1 is SGHVS, CDR2 FQNEAQ, per germline. This CDR3 has 16 residues. In nucleotides, the CDR3 is TGTGCCAGCAGCGGTGACAGGTTCGCAACTAATGAAAAACTGTTTTTT. Its translation: CASSGDRFATNEKLFF.

In this sample, this clonotype turned up many times. The genes are TRBV18 and TRBJ2-5, with TRBD1 as a possible D gene (5 bases). V gave up 0 bases and J gave up 12 bases, with 20 bases separating them. The length of the CDR3 is 15 residues. Germline-derived CDR1 and CDR2 are KGHSH and LQKENI. The CDR3 nucleotides are TGTGCCAGCTCACCACCAAACTCGTTGGTACAGGCAAAGTACTTC. Its protein product is CASSPPNSLVQAKYF.

This clonotype came up many times. This rearrangement joins TRBV12-3 or TRBV12-4 to TRBJ2-1; 10 positions match TRBD2. The V gene end was trimmed by 3 bases and the J gene end by 7 bases; junction bases not matched to a gene: 6. This CDR3 comprises 15 residues. The CDR3 sequence: CASSFPAGGRNEQFF. In DNA form, the CDR3 reads TGTGCCAGCAGTTTCCCAGCGGGAGGGAGAAATGAGCAGTTCTTC.

This clonotype was found a few times. V usage is TRBV7-3 and J usage is TRBJ2-2; TRBD2 might be the D (6 bases). Trimming took 2 bases from V and 5 from J, leaving 15 bases between them. Germline CDR1 is SGHTA and CDR2 is FQGTGA. The CDR3 runs to 16 residues. CDR3 in amino acids: CASSLFAGLRTGELFF. Written as DNA, the CDR3 is TGTGCCAGCAGCTTATTCGCGGGGTTGAGGACCGGGGAGCTGTTTTTT.